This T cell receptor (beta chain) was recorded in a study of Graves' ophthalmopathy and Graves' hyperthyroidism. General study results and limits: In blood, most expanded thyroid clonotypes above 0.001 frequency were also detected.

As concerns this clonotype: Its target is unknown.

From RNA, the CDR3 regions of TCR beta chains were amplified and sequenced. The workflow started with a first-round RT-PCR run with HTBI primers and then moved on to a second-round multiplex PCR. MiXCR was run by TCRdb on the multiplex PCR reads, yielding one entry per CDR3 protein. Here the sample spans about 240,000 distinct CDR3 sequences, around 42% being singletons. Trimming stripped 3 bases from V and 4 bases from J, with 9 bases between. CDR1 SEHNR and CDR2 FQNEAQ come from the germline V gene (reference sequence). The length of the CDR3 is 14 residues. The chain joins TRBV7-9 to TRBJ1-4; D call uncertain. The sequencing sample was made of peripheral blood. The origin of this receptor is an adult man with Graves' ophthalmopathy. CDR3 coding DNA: TGTGCCAGCAGCTTCGGACCTCTTAATGAAAAACTGTTTTTT. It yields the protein CASSFGPLNEKLFF.